This passage covers 28 T cell receptor beta chains from one sample sequenced in a study of response to subunit inactivated influenza vaccine. TCRdb itself ran the RT-PCR reads through MiXCR, one entry per CDR3 protein. Among 650,000 to 850,000 distinct CDR3 sequences listed, around 13% were seen once. The source was PBMCs from blood, collected around 14 days before vaccination. The receptors originated from a man aged 50 to 60 who received an inactivated influenza vaccine.

This clonotype has a handful of counts. This chain connects TRBV7-9 to TRBJ2-5, with 9 bases identical to TRBD1. Germline CDR1 is SEHNR and CDR2 is FQNEAQ (reference sequence). The ends lost 5 bases at V and 5 bases at J; junction bases unmatched: 12. The CDR3 has 16 amino acids. The CDR3 region is CASSLGTGRFNETQYF. The CDR3 bases are TGTGCCAGCAGCCTAGGGACAGGGAGATTCAATGAGACCCAGTACTTC.

The chain combines TRBV20-1 with TRBJ2-5, with 7 bases aligning to TRBD1. V shed 1 base and J 5 bases; nucleotides not matched to a gene: 10. This CDR3 contains 15 residues. Looked up from germline, CDR1 is DFQATT and CDR2 is SNEGSKA (reference sequence). The CDR3, as DNA: TGCAGTGCTAGAGGTCGGCAGGGGGAGCTGGAGACCCAGTACTTC. Translating gives CSARGRQGELETQYF.

This clonotype was observed a few times. The chain carries TRBV20-1 and TRBJ2-5, with 9 positions matching TRBD2. V lost 1 base to trimming and J lost 1 base; unmatched junction nucleotides: 7. Germline V gene data show CDR1 as DFQATT and CDR2 as SNEGSKA (reference sequence). This CDR3 is built from 16 residues. The CDR3 loop is CSARGPSGTFQETQYF. The CDR3 nucleotides read TGCAGTGCTAGAGGCCCTAGCGGGACATTCCAAGAGACCCAGTACTTC.

The J gene is TRBJ2-2, the V gene TRBV4-1; D remains ambiguous. This CDR3 has 14 residues. Per germline, CDR1 MGHRA and CDR2 YSYEKL. The V end lost 4 bases, the J end lost 1 base, and 7 bases lay between the germline ends. In DNA, the CDR3 is TGCGCCAGCAGCCTAACCAAGAACACCGGGGAGCTGTTTTTT. As protein: CASSLTKNTGELFF.

Only a few counts were recorded for this clonotype. This sequence joins TRBV7-9 and TRBJ2-7; possibly TRBD2 for D (5 bases). Germline loops: CDR1 SEHNR, CDR2 FQNEAQ (reference sequence). V was clipped by 3 bases and J by 3 bases, with 15 bases between them. There are 15 residues in the CDR3. In DNA form, the CDR3 reads TGTGCCAGCAGCTTTTCCAGCGGCAGATACTACGAGCAGTACTTC. Its translation is CASSFSSGRYYEQYF. Drawing the rest from reference TRBV7-9 and TRBJ2-7, the complete variable domain is DTGVSQNPRHKITKRGQNVTFRCDPISEHNRLYWYRQTLGQGPEFLTYFQNEAQLEKSRLLSDRFSAERPKGSFSTLEIQRTEQGDSAMYLCASSFSSGRYYEQYFGPGTRLTVT.

The chain recombines TRBV6-2 or TRBV6-3 with TRBJ2-1; tentatively, D is TRBD2 (5 bases). In germline, CDR1 is MNHEY, CDR2 SVGEGT. The CDR3 runs 14 residues. V was cut by 6 bases and J by 4 bases, with 13 bases left in between. CDR3 in amino acids: CASRTGSTYNEQFF. Written as DNA, the CDR3 is TGTGCCAGCAGAACGGGGAGTACATACAATGAGCAGTTCTTC.

The table lists this clonotype with a few counts. This chain uses TRBV7-2 with TRBJ1-2; no definite D call. The CDR3 spans 13 residues. V lost 6 bases and J lost 5, with 13 bases in between. Germline values: CDR1 SGHTA, CDR2 FQGNSA. The CDR3: CASSGRPPYGYTF. The CDR3 region has the DNA TGTGCCAGCAGTGGAAGACCACCATATGGCTACACCTTC.

This clonotype showed up just a few times. Here the CDR3 reads CSALSGRTEAFF. In DNA form, the CDR3 reads TGCAGTGCTTTATCGGGGAGAACTGAAGCTTTCTTT. The rearrangement uses TRBV20-1 and TRBJ1-1, with no clear D. The V gene lost 5 bases and the J gene lost 5 bases, with 12 bases spanning the gap. Germline CDR1 and CDR2: DFQATT and SNEGSKA (reference sequence). This CDR3 comprises 12 residues.

This clonotype has only a few counts. V gene TRBV5-1 combines with J gene TRBJ1-6; D is perhaps TRBD1 (6 bases). V dropped 2 bases and J dropped 9 bases, with 15 bases sitting between them. This CDR3 is 15 amino acids long. The germline CDR1 and CDR2 sequences are SGHRS and YFSETQ. The CDR3 is CASSFETGRGSPLHF. Here the CDR3 DNA reads TGCGCCAGCAGCTTTGAAACAGGGAGGGGTTCACCCCTCCACTTT.

This clonotype occurred many times. This chain connects TRBV7-2 to TRBJ2-5; TRBD2 aligns across 12 bases. The ends lost 2 bases at V and 5 bases at J; junction bases unmatched: 6. The CDR3 has 16 amino acids. CDR1 is SGHTA, CDR2 FQGNSA, per germline. The CDR3 DNA reads TGTGCCAGCAGCTTAACTAGCGGGGGGTCCTATGAGACCCAGTACTTC. It yields the protein CASSLTSGGSYETQYF. The complete variable domain, with remaining parts taken from reference TRBV7-2 and TRBJ2-5, reads GAGVSQSPSNKVTEKGKDVELRCDPISGHTALYWYRQSLGQGLEFLIYFQGNSAPDKSGLPSDRFSAERTGGSVSTLTIQRTQQEDSAVYLCASSLTSGGSYETQYFGPGTRLLVL.

This clonotype was detected many times. CDR3 DNA sequence: TGTGCCTGGAGTGTACGGGGCATTAGCAATCAGCCCCAGCATTTT. It yields the protein CAWSVRGISNQPQHF. V gene TRBV30 combines with J gene TRBJ1-5; perhaps TRBD1 as D (5 bases). The CDR3 is 15 residues long. CDR1 GTSNPN and CDR2 SVGIG come from the germline V gene (reference sequence). V dropped 0 bases and J dropped 0 bases, with 9 bases sitting between them.

This chain connects TRBV5-1 to TRBJ1-1, with D unclear. CDR1 and CDR2 from the germline V gene are SGHRS and YFSETQ. The CDR3 runs to 15 residues. Trimming cost V 0 bases and J 1 base, with 10 bases left between them. CDR3 DNA sequence: TGCGCCAGCAGCTTGGACCCGGGGAAGAACACTGAAGCTTTCTTT. Translated: CASSLDPGKNTEAFF.

There are a few counts of this clonotype. The chain couples TRBV5-1 to TRBJ1-4; 7 bases are shared with TRBD1. The CDR3 contains 17 residues. Unmatched junction bases numbered 10, after V lost 2 bases and J lost 3 bases. From germline, CDR1 is SGHRS and CDR2 YFSETQ. The DNA for the CDR3 is TGCGCCAGCAGCTTATCGGCAGGGGGTATCGCTAATGAAAAACTGTTTTTT. Encoded protein: CASSLSAGGIANEKLFF.

In this sample, this clonotype turned up a few times. This chain connects TRBV6-5 to TRBJ1-2; no firm D call. V lost 0 bases and J lost 4, with 12 bases in between. This CDR3 has 15 residues. Germline loops: CDR1 MNHEY, CDR2 SVGAGI. Here the CDR3 reads CASSYSSAWGYGYTF. The DNA of the CDR3 is TGTGCCAGCAGTTACTCGAGTGCATGGGGCTATGGCTACACCTTC.

The chain is built from TRBV19 and TRBJ1-2; D remains ambiguous. Deletions cut 8 bases from V and 7 bases from J, with 11 bases between. This CDR3 region has 11 residues. Germline CDR1 reads LNHDA; CDR2 reads SQIVND (reference sequence). The CDR3 DNA is TGTGCCAGTGGAGAAGGGCTTGGCTACACCTTC. It is translated as CASGEGLGYTF.

This clonotype was seen a handful of times. The gene calls are TRBV10-2 and TRBJ1-6; D might be TRBD1 (5 bases). Germline V gives CDR1 WSHSY, CDR2 SAAADI. The V end was cut by 6 bases, the J end by 7 bases, with 10 bases between. The CDR3 spans 13 residues. CDR3 coding DNA: TGCGCCAGCAGCGGGGACGGAAATTCACCCCTCCACTTT. Its protein product is CASSGDGNSPLHF.

This clonotype has more than one count but fewer than ten. This chain joins TRBV10-3 and TRBJ2-2, with D possibly being TRBD1 (6 bases). Deletions cut 1 base from V and 3 bases from J, with 21 bases between. Germline loops: CDR1 ENHRY, CDR2 SYGVKD. This CDR3 spans 19 amino acids. Written as DNA, the CDR3 is TGTGCCATCAGTGAGTTAGCAGGGACAATAACAAACTACACCGGGGAGCTGTTTTTT. It encodes CAISELAGTITNYTGELFF.

This clonotype was observed at least ten times. The V call is TRBV12-3 or TRBV12-4, the J call TRBJ2-1; 12 bases agree with TRBD2. Trimming removed 6 bases from V and 8 bases from J; junction bases left unmatched: 5. The CDR3 is 14 residues long. The CDR3 DNA sequence: TGTGCCAGCAGGCTAGCGGGAGGGCCTCATGAGCAGTTCTTC. It translates to CASRLAGGPHEQFF.

This clonotype was seen more than once but under ten times. The genes are TRBV3-1 and TRBJ1-2, with D unresolved. V lost 3 bases to trimming and J lost 3 bases, with 14 bases between them. CDR3 size: 15 residues. Germline assignment: CDR1 LGHDT and CDR2 YNNKEL (reference sequence). The CDR3 reads CASSQAASNHYGYTF. The CDR3 bases are TGTGCCAGCAGCCAGGCGGCTTCGAACCACTATGGCTACACCTTC.

The sample holds many counts of this clonotype. V and J are TRBV27 and TRBJ2-1; no firm D call. Trimming shortened V by 3 bases and J by 7 bases, and 16 bases separated the two germline ends. From germline, CDR1 is MNHEY and CDR2 SMNVEV (reference sequence). The CDR3 is 15 amino acids. The CDR3 loop is CASSFGWVGLNEQFF. The CDR3, as DNA: TGTGCCAGCAGTTTCGGTTGGGTAGGGTTGAATGAGCAGTTCTTC.

This clonotype was counted a few times. V gene TRBV5-6 combines with J gene TRBJ2-3, with D possibly TRBD2 on 5 matching bases. This CDR3 has 15 amino acids. The germline CDR1 and CDR2 sequences are SGHDT and YYEEEE. Deletions cut 4 bases from V and 4 bases from J, with 16 bases between. The CDR3 coding sequence is TGTGCCAGCAGCCCCCAAGCGGTCACGGCAGATACGCAGTATTTT. Translation: CASSPQAVTADTQYF.

The table lists this clonotype with a few counts. V is TRBV28 and J is TRBJ2-7; the D is unclear. V gave up 6 bases and J gave up 7 bases, with 13 bases separating them. Germline V gene sequence: CDR1 MDHEN, CDR2 SYDVKM. The length of the CDR3 is 12 residues. For the CDR3, the DNA is TGTGCCAGCAGAACCTCCGTGGGGGAGCAGTACTTC. Its translation is CASRTSVGEQYF.

This chain connects TRBV3-1 to TRBJ2-1; TRBD2 matches 10 bases. This CDR3 is 17 amino acids long. The V gene's germline CDR1 is LGHDT and CDR2 YNNKEL (reference sequence). After removal of 1 base from V and 7 bases from J, the junction contained 10 bases not matched to a gene. The CDR3 is CASSQASGRRIGNEQFF. CDR3 DNA: TGTGCCAGCAGCCAAGCTAGCGGGAGAAGGATTGGTAATGAGCAGTTCTTC.

A few counts support this clonotype. This chain links TRBV24-1 with TRBJ2-3; D possibly corresponds to TRBD1 (6 bases). The length of the CDR3 is 15 residues. The germline CDR1 and CDR2 sequences are KGHDR and SFDVKD. V lost 4 bases, J lost 3 bases, and 13 bases lay in between. The CDR3 spells CATSEPGQLTDTQYF. CDR3 nucleotides: TGTGCCACCAGTGAGCCCGGACAGCTAACAGATACGCAGTATTTT.

In this sample, this clonotype turned up a few times. This chain links TRBV12-3 or TRBV12-4 with TRBJ2-5, with TRBD2 identical over 7 bases. With V trimmed by 6 bases and J by 3 bases, 10 bases remained unmatched. The CDR3 runs to 15 residues. The CDR3: CASRNRDYLEETQYF. DNA for the CDR3: TGTGCCAGCAGAAACCGGGACTACCTAGAAGAGACCCAGTACTTC.

There are many counts of this clonotype. V and J are TRBV5-1 and TRBJ2-1; 9 nucleotides agree with TRBD2. The CDR3 covers 16 residues. V shed 3 bases and J 2 bases; nucleotides not matched to a gene: 6. Germline CDR1 reads SGHRS; CDR2 reads YFSETQ. The CDR3 here is CASSSGLAAAYNEQFF. CDR3 bases: TGCGCCAGCAGCTCGGGACTAGCAGCGGCCTACAATGAGCAGTTCTTC.

This clonotype has just a few counts. This chain connects TRBV7-3 to TRBJ2-3; 8 nucleotides line up with TRBD2. This CDR3 contains 15 residues. Germline V gene lookup returns CDR1 SGHTA and CDR2 FQGTGA. V trimming: 1 base; J trimming: 3 bases; junction bases outside the gene matches: 3. The CDR3 DNA sequence: TGTGCCAGCAGCTTAATGGGCGGGAGGACAGATACGCAGTATTTT. Translated, it gives CASSLMGGRTDTQYF. The full variable domain, with the rest looked up from reference TRBV7-3 and TRBJ2-3, is GAGVSQTPSNKVTEKGKYVELRCDPISGHTALYWYRQSLGQGPEFLIYFQGTGAADDSGLPNDRFFAVRPEGSVSTLKIQRTERGDSAVYLCASSLMGGRTDTQYFGPGTRLTVL.

V is TRBV29-1 and J is TRBJ1-2, with D uncertain. The CDR3 loop spans 17 amino acids. Germline V gene lookup returns CDR1 SQVTM and CDR2 ANQGSEA. The germline V and J ends were trimmed by 4 bases and 2 bases, with 23 bases remaining between them. CDR3 amino acids: CSVAKRASTLANYGYTF. The CDR3 DNA reads as TGCAGCGTTGCCAAGCGGGCCTCAACCCTTGCGAACTATGGCTACACCTTC.